This T cell receptor beta chain was sequenced for a study of blood T cell repertoires in COVID-19. For the study at large: PBMCs, B-cell-depleted T cells, or T cells provided the cDNA or gDNA that made up the material.

TCRdb's copy holds only in-frame clones and misses some; the assay was immunoSEQ multiplex PCR. The sample comprises 250,000 to 300,000 clones, approximately 90% of which are singletons, and around 1.3% rests with the top ten. CDR1 SGHVS and CDR2 FQNEAQ come from the germline V gene. This CDR3 region has 13 residues. As regards this clone: One end of the junction varies from germline; a read error may be responsible.

Categorization into cohorts depended on clinical history that participants reported. This receptor was identified in a human donor in a cohort exposed to, infected with or recovered from COVID-19 (not recorded which). The donor label of this sample is uncertain. The chain combines TRBV7-8 with TRBJ1-4; D is unclear. The sample was PBMCs or T cells enriched from blood (not recorded which). CDR3 bases: TGTGCCACCAGCGGCGTGCAGGTCGAAAAACTGTTTTTT. It encodes CATSGVQVEKLFF.